One sample yielded the 13 T cell receptor beta chains listed below, sequenced in a study of CD8+CD57+ T cells in acquired aplastic anemia. Genomic DNA acted as the template from which TCR beta VDJ combination and CDR3 sequence profiling were carried out. TCRdb redid the calling of the reads with MiXCR, one entry per CDR3 protein. Of under 350,000 distinct CDR3 sequences in the sample, approximately 58% were seen once. All patients picked for sequencing had shown, by flow cytometry, an expansion of CD8+CD57+ cells. Input material: sorted CD4+, CD8+, or CD8+CD57+ T cells (not recorded which) from PBMCs. Every receptor here comes from a human donor with aplastic anemia.

The J gene is TRBJ1-1, the V gene TRBV5-1; no reliable D call. V lost 8 bases and J 4 bases, leaving 12 bases between the germline ends. CDR3 length equals 12 residues. The germline V gene encodes CDR1 SGHRS and CDR2 YFSETQ. CDR3 residues: CASGQTSTEAFF. The DNA for the CDR3 is TGCGCCAGTGGGCAGACCAGCACTGAAGCTTTCTTT.

This clonotype showed up many times. The rearrangement uses TRBV20-1 and TRBJ2-5; TRBD1 might be the D (5 bases). The ends were cut back, 5 bases at V and 4 bases at J, with 11 bases in the middle. The CDR3 sequence is 12 residues long. In germline, CDR1 is DFQATT, CDR2 SNEGSKA (reference sequence). The CDR3 spells CSAQAGAETQYF. CDR3 DNA sequence: TGCAGTGCTCAAGCTGGGGCAGAGACCCAGTACTTC.

This clonotype occurred a few times. J is TRBJ2-5 and V is TRBV13; 12 positions match TRBD2. The CDR3 has 17 amino acids. The V and J ends lost 5 bases and 1 base, in that order; junction bases with no gene match: 8. Germline V gene lookup returns CDR1 PRHDT and CDR2 FYEKMQ (reference sequence). The DNA of the CDR3 is TGTGCCAGCAGCCTCCGGACTAGCGGGGAGACCCAAGAGACCCAGTACTTC. This gives the protein CASSLRTSGETQETQYF.

This clonotype was detected many times. The J gene is TRBJ1-1, the V gene TRBV11-2; D uncertain. CDR3 length: 13 residues. From germline, CDR1 is SGHAT and CDR2 FQNNGV. The V and J ends lost 5 bases and 4 bases respectively, with 11 bases between them. CDR3 in DNA: TGTGCCAGCAGCGCCATGGGTACCACTGAAGCTTTCTTT. This encodes CASSAMGTTEAFF.

This chain links TRBV7-9 with TRBJ2-3; 10 nucleotides match TRBD1. The CDR3 has 15 amino acids. Germline V lookup: CDR1 SEHNR, CDR2 FQNEAQ (reference sequence). V shed 5 bases, J shed 3 bases, and the junction held 5 bases outside the gene matches. CDR3 in amino acids: CASSNGQGVTDTQYF. The CDR3 nucleotides read TGTGCCAGCAGCAACGGACAGGGGGTAACAGATACGCAGTATTTT.

V usage is TRBV7-6 and J usage is TRBJ1-6, with unresolved D. Trimming removed 5 bases from V and 10 bases from J, with 12 bases in between. The V gene's germline CDR1 is SGHVS and CDR2 FNYEAQ. The CDR3 consists of 13 residues. For the CDR3, the DNA is TGTGCCAGCAGCGCGGGCGTCGGGTCACCCCTCCACTTT. The encoded protein is CASSAGVGSPLHF.

The chain links TRBV20-1 to TRBJ1-1, with D unclear. The CDR3 totals 12 residues. Germline CDR1 is DFQATT and CDR2 is SNEGSKA (reference sequence). With 2 bases removed from V and 5 bases from J, the gap between germline ends came to 9 bases. Here the CDR3 reads CSARPQGTEAFF. CDR3 in DNA: TGCAGTGCTAGACCCCAAGGGACTGAAGCTTTCTTT.

This clonotype was seen once. Lacking the conserved final phenylalanine or tryptophan, this CDR3 likely reflects a read error. The DNA is omitted, as the CDR3 cannot be located on it reliably, and the CDR3 follows TCRdb's listing. The V and J genes are TRBV2 and TRBJ2-6; TRBD1, as called in the table, went unchecked against the DNA. Germline-derived CDR1 and CDR2 are SNHLY and FYNNEI. The CDR3 contains 10 residues when both ends are counted. The CDR3 sequence is CASSEGRTTV.

This clonotype was seen many times. V is TRBV7-3 and J is TRBJ2-1, with 7 positions matching TRBD2. Germline CDR1 reads SGHTA; CDR2 reads FQGTGA. CDR3 length equals 12 residues. V trimming: 5 bases; J trimming: 9 bases; junction bases outside the gene matches: 4. The CDR3 is CASSTGLGEQFF. CDR3 sequence (DNA): TGTGCCAGCAGCACCGGACTAGGTGAGCAGTTCTTC.

This clonotype was recorded many times. The chain couples TRBV20-1 to TRBJ1-6, with TRBD1 identical over 9 bases. Trimming took 3 bases from V and 9 from J; bases not matched to a gene: 6. The CDR3 loop spans 14 amino acids. Per the germline V gene, CDR1 is DFQATT and CDR2 is SNEGSKA (reference sequence). The CDR3 region has the DNA TGCAGTGCTAGCACAGGACAGGGGACTTCACCCCTCCACTTT. This encodes CSASTGQGTSPLHF.

The J gene is TRBJ2-3, the V gene TRBV7-3; 8 bases map to TRBD2. CDR1 is SGHTA and CDR2 is FQGTGA in the germline V gene. The length of the CDR3 is 15 residues. V trimming: 2 bases; J trimming: 2 bases; junction bases outside the gene matches: 3. The CDR3 reads CASSLVGGDTDTQYF. CDR3 in DNA: TGTGCCAGCAGCTTAGTCGGGGGGGACACAGATACGCAGTATTTT.

The table lists this clonotype with a count of one. J is TRBJ1-1 and V is TRBV7-9; D gene uncertain. V was pared by 2 bases and J by 5 bases, with 12 bases between. This CDR3 is built from 14 residues. Per germline, CDR1 SEHNR and CDR2 FQNEAQ (reference sequence). The CDR3 sequence is CASSLFINRTEAFF. Written as DNA, the CDR3 is TGTGCCAGCAGCTTATTCATAAATCGGACTGAAGCTTTCTTT.

This clonotype has just a few counts. V usage is TRBV5-1 and J usage is TRBJ1-2; 7 bases agree with TRBD1. This CDR3 has 14 amino acids. Germline trimming cut 4 bases from V and 3 bases from J; bases unmatched to any gene: 6. CDR1 and CDR2 from the germline V gene are SGHRS and YFSETQ. Here the CDR3 reads CASSEGTGDYGYTF. The CDR3 DNA reads as TGCGCCAGCAGCGAGGGCACAGGGGACTATGGCTACACCTTC.